Following are 22 T cell receptor beta chains from one sample sequenced in a study of OX40 agonist ivuxolimab in advanced cancers. Library creation used the immunoSEQ multiplex PCR assay. TCRdb retrieved this table from immuneACCESS and kept in-frame rearrangements only. Not all clones are present; in checked studies, unresolved V genes account for under half, and no reason is known for the remainder. The sample profile shows around 80,000 clones; around 86% of them were found once. 0.32% of the sample belongs to the ten largest clones. The specimen comprised CD4+ or CD8+ T cells sorted from blood, sampled in a trial of the OX40 agonist ivuxolimab. The source is an adult with an advanced solid tumor such as melanoma, head and neck, liver or kidney cancer.

This chain joins TRBV28 and TRBJ1-3; the match to TRBD1 covers 11 bases. The V gene end was trimmed by 1 base and the J gene end by 4 bases; junction bases not matched to a gene: 12. CDR1 MDHEN and CDR2 SYDVKM come from the germline V gene. The CDR3 is 19 amino acids. As DNA, the CDR3 is TGTGCCAGCAGTTTATTAATCCGGACAGGGGGCTCCTCCGGAAACACCATATATTTT. As protein: CASSLLIRTGGSSGNTIYF.

The chain uses TRBV5-6 and TRBJ2-5, with D unresolved. Trimming removed 0 bases from V and 7 bases from J, with 13 bases in between. CDR3 size: 14 residues. Germline values: CDR1 SGHDT, CDR2 YYEEEE. In nucleotides, the CDR3 is TGTGCCAGCAGCTTGGACAGCGCAGCCCGGACCCAGTACTTC. This gives the protein CASSLDSAARTQYF.

This clone has only one observation. V is TRBV29-1 and J is TRBJ1-1, with D perhaps matching TRBD1 (5 bases). Germline lookup yields CDR1 SQVTM and CDR2 ANQGSEA. The CDR3 extends over 13 amino acids. Trimming took 4 bases from V and 0 from J, leaving 9 bases between them. The CDR3 reads CSVGGRLNTEAFF. The CDR3 region has the DNA TGCAGCGTTGGGGGACGGTTGAACACTGAAGCTTTCTTT.

The rearrangement uses TRBV6-4 and TRBJ2-2; the D is unclear. CDR3 length: 14 amino acids. V lost 3 bases to trimming and J lost 6 bases, with 11 bases between them. CDR1 and CDR2 (germline): MRHNA, SNTAGT. The CDR3 loop reads CASSEQPSPGELFF. The CDR3 DNA sequence: TGTGCCAGCAGTGAACAACCAAGTCCCGGGGAGCTGTTTTTT.

The rearrangement links TRBV5-8 to TRBJ1-5; possibly TRBD1 for D (5 bases). The CDR3 length is 15 residues. V lost 0 bases to trimming and J lost 7 bases, with 14 bases between them. The germline CDR1 and CDR2 sequences are SGHTS and YDEGEE. The CDR3 sequence is CASSLGHLEGQPQHF. The CDR3 DNA reads as TGTGCCAGCAGCTTGGGGCACTTGGAGGGGCAGCCCCAGCATTTT.

The chain carries TRBV30 and TRBJ2-3; 9 bases match TRBD2. The germline CDR1 and CDR2 sequences are GTSNPN and SVGIG (reference sequence). V trimming: 2 bases; J trimming: 0 bases; junction bases outside the gene matches: 0. This CDR3 is 14 amino acids long. The CDR3 DNA reads as TGTGCCTGGAGTCTAGCGGGGAGCACAGATACGCAGTATTTT. Encoded protein: CAWSLAGSTDTQYF.

The chain has TRBV6-1 and TRBJ2-7, with 8 nucleotides matching TRBD1. This CDR3 has 12 amino acids. Germline V CDR1 and CDR2: MNHNS, SASEGT. Germline trimming cut 10 bases from V and 3 bases from J; bases unmatched to any gene: 5. The CDR3 here is CAISRGLYEQYV. The DNA of the CDR3 is TGTGCCATTTCCAGGGGGCTCTACGAGCAGTACGTC.

The rearrangement links TRBV7-6 to TRBJ2-5; maybe TRBD1 (5 bases). CDR1 is SGHVS, CDR2 FNYEAQ, per germline. The CDR3 spans 14 residues. V lost 11 bases, J lost 4 bases, and 20 bases lay in between. The CDR3 spells CAVGRQGLRETQYF. The CDR3, as DNA: TGTGCCGTAGGACGGCAGGGCCTTCGAGAGACCCAGTACTTC.

The rearrangement uses TRBV19 and TRBJ1-1; D perhaps matches TRBD1 (5 bases). Trimming removed 7 bases from V and 5 bases from J, with 17 bases in between. Looked up from germline, CDR1 is LNHDA and CDR2 is SQIVND (reference sequence). This CDR3 spans 14 amino acids. CDR3 DNA sequence: TGTGCCAGTACATCACAGGAAGGAAGGACTGAAGCTTTCTTT. Translation gives CASTSQEGRTEAFF.

The rearrangement joins TRBV2 to TRBJ2-2; a possible D gene is TRBD2 (6 bases). The CDR3 has 16 residues. With 0 bases removed from V and 5 bases from J, the gap between germline ends came to 13 bases. Germline loops: CDR1 SNHLY, CDR2 FYNNEI. CDR3 bases: TGTGCCAGCAGTGAAGCGGGCGGGATGAGAACCGGGGAGCTGTTTTTT. Translated: CASSEAGGMRTGELFF.

The rearrangement links TRBV28 to TRBJ1-1; no clear D gene. Germline lookup yields CDR1 MDHEN and CDR2 SYDVKM. Trimming took 7 bases from V and 1 from J, leaving 10 bases between them. This CDR3 is 13 amino acids long. Written as DNA, the CDR3 is TGTGCCAGCACCGCTCCAAGGAACACTGAAGCTTTCTTT. Translating gives CASTAPRNTEAFF. The variable domain in full, completed from reference TRBV28 and TRBJ1-1, reads DVKVTQSSRYLVKRTGEKVFLECVQDMDHENMFWYRQDPGLGLRLIYFSYDVKMKEKGDIPEGYSVSREKKERFSLILESASTNQTSMYLCASTAPRNTEAFFGQGTRLTVV.

The genes are TRBV5-1 and TRBJ1-2, with D perhaps TRBD1 (5 bases). Trimming took 2 bases from V and 9 from J, leaving 11 bases between them. CDR3 length equals 12 residues. The germline V gene has CDR1 SGHRS and CDR2 YFSETQ. CDR3 sequence (DNA): TGCGCCAGCAGCTTTGTAAGGGGTAGCTACACCTTC. It is translated as CASSFVRGSYTF.

The chain couples TRBV7-2 to TRBJ1-3, with D possibly being TRBD1 (5 bases). There are 15 residues in the CDR3. Trimming removed 1 base at V and 5 bases at J, with 12 bases between. CDR1 and CDR2 from the germline V gene are SGHTA and FQGNSA. For the CDR3, the DNA is TGTGCCAGCAGCTTAGTTTCGGGACTCAGAAACACCATATATTTT. Translated, it gives CASSLVSGLRNTIYF.

The rearrangement uses TRBV21-1 and TRBJ2-3; the D call of TRBD1 is as the table states it, not checked on the DNA. TRBV21-1 counts as a pseudogene. This CDR3 spans 16 amino acids. The CDR3 spells CASSTSGGPEGDTQYF. In nucleotides, the CDR3 is TGTGCCAGCAGCACTTCTGGGGGCCCCGAGGGAGATACGCAGTATTTT.

This chain links TRBV19 with TRBJ2-7, with D perhaps matching TRBD1 or TRBD2 (5 bases each). The CDR3 is made up of 14 amino acids. Germline V gene lookup returns CDR1 LNHDA and CDR2 SQIVND (reference sequence). Trimming left V 3 bases short and J 2 bases short, with 11 bases between. CDR3 DNA sequence: TGTGCCAGTAGTATTCTCGGGGCACCCTACGAGCAGTACTTC. Encoded protein: CASSILGAPYEQYF. Complete variable domain (other parts from reference TRBV19 and TRBJ2-7): DGGITQSPKYLFRKEGQNVTLSCEQNLNHDAMYWYRQDPGQGLRLIYYSQIVNDFQKGDIAEGYSVSREKKESFPLTVTSAQKNPTAFYLCASSILGAPYEQYFGPGTRLTVT.

The rearrangement uses TRBV15 and TRBJ1-2; 9 bases agree with TRBD1. The J segment lost 8 bases and the V segment lost 1 base, leaving 8 bases of the junction unmatched. This CDR3 region has 15 residues. The germline V gene encodes CDR1 LNHNV and CDR2 YYDKDF (reference sequence). CDR3 bases: TGTGCCACCAGCAGAGTTATACAGGGGGCCGACGGCTACACCTTC. Amino acid sequence: CATSRVIQGADGYTF. The full variable domain, with the rest looked up from reference TRBV15 and TRBJ1-2, is DAMVIQNPRYQVTQFGKPVTLSCSQTLNHNVMYWYQQKSSQAPKLLFHYYDKDFNNEADTPDNFQSRRPNTSFCFLDIRSPGLGDTAMYLCATSRVIQGADGYTFGSGTRLTVV.

This clone was seen a single time. The J gene is TRBJ1-2, the V gene TRBV5-4; D ambiguous. This CDR3 is 15 amino acids long. Trimming took 1 base from V and 2 from J, leaving 12 bases between them. The germline gives CDR1 SGHNT, CDR2 YYREEE (reference sequence). The CDR3 coding sequence is TGTGCCAGCAGCTTGTCTGTCGAGACAAACTATGGCTACACCTTC. It specifies CASSLSVETNYGYTF.

This chain joins TRBV4-1 and TRBJ2-3; a possible D gene is TRBD1 (5 bases). CDR3 size: 15 residues. V lost 5 bases and J lost 0, with 12 bases in between. Germline V gives CDR1 MGHRA, CDR2 YSYEKL. CDR3 bases: TGCGCCAGCAGCTACCTAGGGGCTAGCACAGATACGCAGTATTTT. Its translation is CASSYLGASTDTQYF.

The rearrangement joins TRBV5-1 to TRBJ1-1; D uncertain. From germline, CDR1 is SGHRS and CDR2 YFSETQ. This CDR3 contains 15 residues. V lost 0 bases to trimming and J lost 0 bases, with 9 bases between them. The CDR3 region has the DNA TGCGCCAGCAGCTTGGGGACCCTTCTGAACACTGAAGCTTTCTTT. It specifies CASSLGTLLNTEAFF.

This chain uses TRBV29-1 with TRBJ1-1, with D unclear. The CDR3 has 13 residues. CDR1 is SQVTM and CDR2 is ANQGSEA in the germline V gene. The V gene lost 1 base and the J gene lost 5 bases, with 11 bases spanning the gap. The CDR3 loop reads CSVEAGRKTEAFF. CDR3 DNA: TGCAGCGTTGAAGCGGGCAGAAAAACTGAAGCTTTCTTT.

The gene calls are TRBV6-1 and TRBJ1-2; 8 positions match TRBD1. Germline CDR1 and CDR2: MNHNS and SASEGT. V lost 6 bases and J lost 2; bases outside the gene matches: 8. The CDR3 consists of 15 residues. CDR3 DNA sequence: TGTGCCAGCAGGGGAGACAGGGGCGGAAACTATGGCTACACCTTC. Its protein is CASRGDRGGNYGYTF.

This clone was seen only once. The rearrangement uses TRBV6-5 and TRBJ1-2, with 7 nucleotides matching TRBD1. The V and J ends lost 6 bases and 3 bases, in that order; junction bases with no gene match: 10. CDR3 size: 15 residues. Germline V gene lookup returns CDR1 MNHEY and CDR2 SVGAGI. The CDR3 coding sequence is TGTGCCAGCAGCTACCAGGGGGAGCTGGACTATGGCTACACCTTC. Its protein product is CASSYQGELDYGYTF.